This record covers a single TCR beta chain. The antigen is undetermined. This sample was included in a study of a mutant IDH1 vaccine in newly diagnosed glioma. The time point here: week 23, last vaccination. Vaccine doses each comprised 300 ug of mutant IDH1 20-mer peptide, with topical imiquimod. Using immunoSEQ multiplex PCR, the repertoire was profiled, and TCRdb retains in-frame clones only, with some absent. This sample has around 39,000 clones; around 85% occur once, and the top ten carry about 2.2%. Study-level findings and limits: There were vaccine-induced immune responses in roughly 92% of the patients.

This CDR3 region has 13 residues. Deletions cut 1 base from V and 3 bases from J, with 7 bases between. Germline V gene lookup returns CDR1 SGDLS and CDR2 YYNGEE. The sequence derives from a woman aged 18-29 years with glioma. Some clones in this sample may be carry-over from other donors' samples. The chain is built from TRBV9 and TRBJ1-1, with D perhaps matching TRBD1 (6 bases). The sample was PBMCs, taken from a glioma patient whose treatment included an IDH1 peptide vaccine. CDR3 nucleotide sequence: TGTGCCAGCAGCGTACAGGGGCACACTGAAGCTTTCTTT. It codes for CASSVQGHTEAFF.